This TCR beta chain comes out of a study of OX40 agonist ivuxolimab in advanced cancers. General observations from the study: Clones of CD4+ and CD8+ blood T cells grew by week 6 at doses of 0.1 to 3.0 mg/kg.

Assay used: immunoSEQ multiplex PCR; TCRdb lists only in-frame clones, some missing. The sample records tens of thousands of clones, roughly 86% being singletons. Turning to this clone: Its antigen is not identified.

Looked up from germline, CDR1 is SGHVS and CDR2 is FQNEAQ. V dropped 2 bases and J dropped 2 bases, with 13 bases sitting between them. This CDR3 is built from 16 residues. This chain links TRBV7-8 with TRBJ2-1; D not resolved. The material sequenced was CD4+ or CD8+ T cells sorted from blood, taken in a trial of the OX40 agonist ivuxolimab. This receptor was obtained from an adult with an advanced solid tumor such as melanoma, head and neck, liver or kidney cancer. The CDR3 nucleotides are TGTGCCAGCAGCTTACCGACTCTTGGGCCCTACAATGAGCAGTTCTTC. Translation gives CASSLPTLGPYNEQFF.